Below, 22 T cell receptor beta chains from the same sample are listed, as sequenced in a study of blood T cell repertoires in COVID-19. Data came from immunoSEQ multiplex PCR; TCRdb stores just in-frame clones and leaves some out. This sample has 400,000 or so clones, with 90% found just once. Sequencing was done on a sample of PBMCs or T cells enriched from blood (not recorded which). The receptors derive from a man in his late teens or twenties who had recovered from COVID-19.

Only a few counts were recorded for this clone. The CDR3 loop is CASSQVKGLAAYEQYF. The CDR3 bases are TGTGCCAGCAGCCAAGTTAAGGGACTAGCAGCCTACGAGCAGTACTTC. J is TRBJ2-7 and V is TRBV3-1 (or the pseudogene TRBV3-2); the match to TRBD2 covers 9 bases. V dropped 1 base and J dropped 2; count of bases not matched to a gene: 6. This CDR3 has 16 residues. CDR1 is LGHDT and CDR2 is YNNKEL in the germline V gene (reference sequence).

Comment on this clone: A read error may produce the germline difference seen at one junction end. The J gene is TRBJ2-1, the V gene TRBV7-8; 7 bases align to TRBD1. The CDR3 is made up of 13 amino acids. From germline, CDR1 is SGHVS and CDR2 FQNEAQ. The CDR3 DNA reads TGTGCCAGCAGCCTGTACCGGGACAGCTCCTGGATCTTC. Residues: CASSLYRDSSWIF.

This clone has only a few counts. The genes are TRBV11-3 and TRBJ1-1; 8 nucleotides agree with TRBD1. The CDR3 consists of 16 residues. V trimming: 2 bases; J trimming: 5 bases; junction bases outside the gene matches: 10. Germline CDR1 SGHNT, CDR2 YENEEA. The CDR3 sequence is CASSLRSRGQRTEAFF. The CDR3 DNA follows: TGTGCCAGCAGCTTAAGAAGCAGGGGGCAACGGACTGAAGCTTTCTTT.

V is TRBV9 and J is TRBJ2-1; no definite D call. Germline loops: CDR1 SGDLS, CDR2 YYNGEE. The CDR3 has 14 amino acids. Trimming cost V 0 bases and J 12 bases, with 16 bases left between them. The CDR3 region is CASSVATTNQVQFF. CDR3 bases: TGTGCCAGCAGCGTAGCTACGACAAACCAAGTGCAGTTCTTC.

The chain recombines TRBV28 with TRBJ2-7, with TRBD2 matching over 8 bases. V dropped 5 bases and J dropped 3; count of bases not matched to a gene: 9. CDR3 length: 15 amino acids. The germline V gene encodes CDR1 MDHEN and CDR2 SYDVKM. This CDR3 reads CASSELSGILYEQYF. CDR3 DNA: TGTGCCAGCAGTGAACTTAGCGGGATCCTCTACGAGCAGTACTTC.

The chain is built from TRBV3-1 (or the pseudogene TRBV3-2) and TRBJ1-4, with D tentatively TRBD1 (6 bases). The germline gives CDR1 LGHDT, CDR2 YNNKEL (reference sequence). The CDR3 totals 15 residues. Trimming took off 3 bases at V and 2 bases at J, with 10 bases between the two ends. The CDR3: CASSHTGGTNEKLFF. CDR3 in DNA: TGTGCCAGCAGCCACACGGGGGGCACTAATGAAAAACTGTTTTTT.

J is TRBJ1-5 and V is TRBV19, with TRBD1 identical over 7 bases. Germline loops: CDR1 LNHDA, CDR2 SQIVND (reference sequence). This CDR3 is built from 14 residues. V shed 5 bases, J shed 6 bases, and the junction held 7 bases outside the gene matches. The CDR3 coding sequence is TGTGCCAGTAGTTTTCAAGGGGGCGGTCAGCCCCAGCATTTT. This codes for CASSFQGGGQPQHF.

In DNA, the CDR3 is TGTGCCATCTCCGACGGGACAGGGGGCGTCAAACCGCCCCAGCATTTT. This translates into CAISDGTGGVKPPQHF. The chain combines TRBV10-3 with TRBJ1-5; 12 bases line up with TRBD1. V was pared by 8 bases and J by 9 bases, with 14 bases of the junction left unmatched. The germline gives CDR1 ENHRY, CDR2 SYGVKD. The CDR3 length is 16 residues.

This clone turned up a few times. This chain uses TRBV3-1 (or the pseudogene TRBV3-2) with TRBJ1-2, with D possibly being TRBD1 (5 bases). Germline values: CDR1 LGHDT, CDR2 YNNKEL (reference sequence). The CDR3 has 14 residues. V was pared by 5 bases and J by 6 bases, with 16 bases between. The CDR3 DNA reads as TGTGCCAGCAGCTACCGGGGGACGGAAGATGGCTACACCTTC. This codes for CASSYRGTEDGYTF.

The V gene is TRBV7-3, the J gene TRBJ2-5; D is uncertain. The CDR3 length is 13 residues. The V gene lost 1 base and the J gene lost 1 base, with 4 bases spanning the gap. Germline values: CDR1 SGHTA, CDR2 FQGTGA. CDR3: CASSLNSQETQYF. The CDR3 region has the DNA TGTGCCAGCAGCTTAAACAGCCAAGAGACCCAGTACTTC. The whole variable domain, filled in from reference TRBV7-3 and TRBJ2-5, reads GAGVSQTPSNKVTEKGKYVELRCDPISGHTALYWYRQSLGQGPEFLIYFQGTGAADDSGLPNDRFFAVRPEGSVSTLKIQRTERGDSAVYLCASSLNSQETQYFGPGTRLLVL.

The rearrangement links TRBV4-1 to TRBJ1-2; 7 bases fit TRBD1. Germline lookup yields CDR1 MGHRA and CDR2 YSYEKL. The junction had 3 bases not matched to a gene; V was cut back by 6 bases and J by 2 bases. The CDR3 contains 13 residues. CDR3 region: CASRMTGNYGYTF. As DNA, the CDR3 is TGCGCCAGCAGGATGACAGGGAACTATGGCTACACCTTC.

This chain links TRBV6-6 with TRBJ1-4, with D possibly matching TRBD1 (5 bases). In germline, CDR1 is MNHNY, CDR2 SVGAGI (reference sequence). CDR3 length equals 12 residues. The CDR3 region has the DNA TGTGCGGACGGCGGGGCTCATGAAAAACTGTTTTTT. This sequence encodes CADGGAHEKLFF.

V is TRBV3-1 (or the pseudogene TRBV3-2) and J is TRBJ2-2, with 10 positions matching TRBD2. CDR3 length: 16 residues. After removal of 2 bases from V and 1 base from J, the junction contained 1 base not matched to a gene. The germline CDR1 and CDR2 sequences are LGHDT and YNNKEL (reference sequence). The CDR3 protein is CASSQRTSGNTGELFF. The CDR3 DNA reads TGTGCCAGCAGCCAACGGACTAGCGGGAACACCGGGGAGCTGTTTTTT.

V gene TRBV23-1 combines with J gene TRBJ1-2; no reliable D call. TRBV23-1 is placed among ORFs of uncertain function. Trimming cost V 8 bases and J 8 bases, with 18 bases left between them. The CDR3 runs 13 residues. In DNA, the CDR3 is TGCGCCAGCTTTCCGCCGGGTAGAGTGGGCTACACCTTC. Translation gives CASFPPGRVGYTF.

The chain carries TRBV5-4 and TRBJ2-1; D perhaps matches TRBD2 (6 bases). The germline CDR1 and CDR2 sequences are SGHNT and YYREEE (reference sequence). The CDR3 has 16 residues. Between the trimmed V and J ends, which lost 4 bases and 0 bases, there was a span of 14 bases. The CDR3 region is CASSPRPAGSYNEQFF. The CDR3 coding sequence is TGTGCCAGCAGCCCCCGGCCAGCGGGCTCCTACAATGAGCAGTTCTTC.

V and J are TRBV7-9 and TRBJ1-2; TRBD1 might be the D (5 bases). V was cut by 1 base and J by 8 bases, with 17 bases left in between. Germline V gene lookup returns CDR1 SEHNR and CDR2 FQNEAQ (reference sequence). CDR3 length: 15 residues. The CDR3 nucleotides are TGTGCCAGCAGCTTAGTTGAACAGGTCCTTGGAGGCTACACCTTC. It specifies CASSLVEQVLGGYTF.

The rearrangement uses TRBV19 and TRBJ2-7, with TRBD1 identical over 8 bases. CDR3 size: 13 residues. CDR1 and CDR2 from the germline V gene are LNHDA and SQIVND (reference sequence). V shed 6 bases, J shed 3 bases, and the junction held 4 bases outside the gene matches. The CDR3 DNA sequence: TGTGCCAGTAGCCGGGACAGGAACTACGAGCAGTACTTC. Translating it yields CASSRDRNYEQYF. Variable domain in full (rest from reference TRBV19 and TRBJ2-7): DGGITQSPKYLFRKEGQNVTLSCEQNLNHDAMYWYRQDPGQGLRLIYYSQIVNDFQKGDIAEGYSVSREKKESFPLTVTSAQKNPTAFYLCASSRDRNYEQYFGPGTRLTVT.

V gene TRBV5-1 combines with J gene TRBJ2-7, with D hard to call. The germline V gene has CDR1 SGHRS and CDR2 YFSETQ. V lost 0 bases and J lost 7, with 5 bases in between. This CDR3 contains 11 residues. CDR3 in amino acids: CASSLAGEQYF. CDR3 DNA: TGCGCCAGCAGCTTGGCCGGTGAGCAGTACTTC. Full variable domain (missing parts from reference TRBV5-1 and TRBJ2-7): KAGVTQTPRYLIKTRGQQVTLSCSPISGHRSVSWYQQTPGQGLQFLFEYFSETQRNKGNFPGRFSGRQFSNSRSEMNVSTLELGDSALYLCASSLAGEQYFGPGTRLTVT.

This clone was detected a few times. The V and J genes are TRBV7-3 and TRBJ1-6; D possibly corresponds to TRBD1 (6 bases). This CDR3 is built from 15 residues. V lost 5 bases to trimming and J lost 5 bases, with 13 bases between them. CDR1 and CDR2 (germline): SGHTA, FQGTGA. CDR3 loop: CASSTTGTNNSPLHF. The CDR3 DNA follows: TGTGCCAGCAGCACGACCGGGACAAATAATTCACCCCTCCACTTT.

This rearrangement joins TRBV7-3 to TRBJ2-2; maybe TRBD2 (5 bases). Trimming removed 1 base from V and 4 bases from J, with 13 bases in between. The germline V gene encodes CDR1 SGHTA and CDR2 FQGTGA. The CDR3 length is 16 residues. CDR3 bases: TGTGCCAGCAGCTTAAGCCCTAGCTCGGGCACCGGGGAGCTGTTTTTT. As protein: CASSLSPSSGTGELFF. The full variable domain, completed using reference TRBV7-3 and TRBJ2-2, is GAGVSQTPSNKVTEKGKYVELRCDPISGHTALYWYRQSLGQGPEFLIYFQGTGAADDSGLPNDRFFAVRPEGSVSTLKIQRTERGDSAVYLCASSLSPSSGTGELFFGEGSRLTVL.

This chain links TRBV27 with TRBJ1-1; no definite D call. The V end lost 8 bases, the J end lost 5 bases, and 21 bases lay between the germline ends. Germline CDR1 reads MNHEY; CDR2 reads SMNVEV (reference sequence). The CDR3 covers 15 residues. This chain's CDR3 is CASSTRNGLETEAFF. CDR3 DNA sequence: TGTGCCAGCTCGACTAGGAACGGCCTCGAGACTGAAGCTTTCTTT.

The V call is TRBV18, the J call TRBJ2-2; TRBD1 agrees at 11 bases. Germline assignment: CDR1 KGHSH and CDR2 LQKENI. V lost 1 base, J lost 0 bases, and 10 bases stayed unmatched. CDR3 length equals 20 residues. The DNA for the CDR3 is TGTGCCAGCTCACCACTAGCCCCGGGACAGGGGGGTTCGAACACCGGGGAGCTGTTTTTT. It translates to CASSPLAPGQGGSNTGELFF.